These 32 T cell receptor beta chains were sequenced from one sample in a study of naive and memory T cell subsets. Two oligonucleotides, mixed equimolar, formed the beta constant-region primer covering TRBC1 and TRBC2. The ligated cDNA underwent four PCR rounds using SP2 and nested alpha and beta constant-region primers. MiXCR, run by TCRdb on the UMI-ligation and nested PCR reads, gives a single entry per CDR3 protein. This table holds 95,000 to 150,000 distinct CDR3 sequences, around 35% found once. The specimen sequenced was central memory CD4+ T cells from blood. The receptors shown here come from a human donor in good health.

The rearrangement links TRBV20-1 to TRBJ1-3, with no clear D. V was trimmed by 4 bases and J by 0 bases, leaving 13 bases between them. This CDR3 region has 15 residues. Germline V gene sequence: CDR1 DFQATT, CDR2 SNEGSKA (reference sequence). This CDR3 is CSAKDFQSSGNTIYF. For the CDR3, the DNA is TGCAGTGCTAAGGACTTCCAGAGCTCTGGAAACACCATATATTTT.

This chain joins TRBV18 and TRBJ1-5; D is possibly TRBD1 (6 bases). The germline V gene has CDR1 KGHSH and CDR2 LQKENI. This CDR3 has 17 amino acids. Trimming removed 4 bases at V and 6 bases at J, with 22 bases between. CDR3 DNA sequence: TGTGCCAGCTCACTCTCACCCCCTAACAGGGCTCTTCAGCCCCAGCATTTT. Its protein is CASSLSPPNRALQPQHF.

Only a few counts were recorded for this clonotype. The chain uses TRBV7-6 and TRBJ2-1, with 13 bases identical to TRBD2. This CDR3 contains 17 residues. The V gene end was trimmed by 2 bases and the J gene end by 9 bases; junction bases not matched to a gene: 10. The germline V gene encodes CDR1 SGHVS and CDR2 FNYEAQ. The CDR3 DNA reads as TGTGCCAGCAGCTTATCTACCGGGACTAGCGGGATGAGTGAGCAGTTCTTC. Protein: CASSLSTGTSGMSEQFF.

The V and J genes are TRBV6-6 and TRBJ2-7, with 9 bases matching TRBD2. Germline V CDR1 and CDR2: MNHNY, SVGAGI (reference sequence). With V trimmed by 7 bases and J by 5 bases, 6 bases remained unmatched. The CDR3 is made up of 13 amino acids. CDR3 region: CASIWREGHEQYF. The DNA of the CDR3 is TGTGCCAGCATATGGCGGGAGGGGCACGAGCAGTACTTC.

This clonotype occurred a few times. The rearrangement joins TRBV12-5 to TRBJ1-5, with D possibly matching TRBD1 (5 bases). V lost 1 base and J 5 bases, leaving 15 bases between the germline ends. This CDR3 spans 16 amino acids. The V gene's germline CDR1 is LGHNT and CDR2 FRNRAP. CDR3 DNA: TGTGCTAGTGGTTTGGGGTTTAACCGGGGGGATCAGCCCCAGCATTTT. It is translated as CASGLGFNRGDQPQHF.

The rearrangement joins TRBV7-9 to TRBJ2-3; the D gene could be TRBD1 or TRBD2 (5 bases each). Germline values: CDR1 SEHNR, CDR2 FQNEAQ (reference sequence). The V gene lost 1 base and the J gene lost 0 bases, with 29 bases spanning the gap. CDR3 length equals 22 residues. Here the CDR3 DNA reads TGTGCCAGCAGCTTAGACAGGTTAAGAACCGGGACCCTCCCGGGGAGCACAGATACGCAGTATTTT. It codes for CASSLDRLRTGTLPGSTDTQYF. The full variable domain, rest sourced from reference TRBV7-9 and TRBJ2-3, is DTGVSQNPRHKITKRGQNVTFRCDPISEHNRLYWYRQTLGQGPEFLTYFQNEAQLEKSRLLSDRFSAERPKGSFSTLEIQRTEQGDSAMYLCASSLDRLRTGTLPGSTDTQYFGPGTRLTVL.

The chain employs TRBV27 and TRBJ2-1; 9 bases align to TRBD2. Germline CDR1 reads MNHEY; CDR2 reads SMNVEV (reference sequence). Losses at the gene ends were 6 bases for V and 5 bases for J; bases not matched to a gene: 5. CDR3 length: 14 amino acids. CDR3 region: CASRRAGGNNEQFF. The CDR3 nucleotides read TGTGCCAGCAGGAGAGCGGGGGGAAACAATGAGCAGTTCTTC.

The chain combines TRBV7-2 with TRBJ2-7; 7 bases are a match to TRBD1. Trimming cost V 5 bases and J 3 bases; bases outside gene matches: 4. The germline V gene encodes CDR1 SGHTA and CDR2 FQGNSA. The CDR3 has 13 residues. The CDR3 nucleotides are TGTGCCAGCAGCCCACAGGGGATCTACGAGCAGTACTTC. This encodes CASSPQGIYEQYF.

V is TRBV9 and J is TRBJ2-1; D may be TRBD2 (7 bases). The germline V gene has CDR1 SGDLS and CDR2 YYNGEE. The germline V and J ends were trimmed by 0 bases and 0 bases, with 19 bases remaining between them. This CDR3 region has 19 residues. CDR3 loop: CASSVVVGGRASSYNEQFF. CDR3 nucleotide sequence: TGTGCCAGCAGCGTAGTAGTAGGGGGGAGGGCCAGCTCCTACAATGAGCAGTTCTTC.

J is TRBJ2-2 and V is TRBV5-6, with TRBD2 matching over 12 bases. Germline V gene lookup returns CDR1 SGHDT and CDR2 YYEEEE. V was pared by 2 bases and J by 4 bases, with 12 bases of the junction left unmatched. The length of the CDR3 is 19 residues. The CDR3 nucleotides are TGTGCCAGCAGCTTCCGTTCCGGACTAGCGGGAATTCCCACCGGGGAGCTGTTTTTT. Translating it yields CASSFRSGLAGIPTGELFF.

The chain joins TRBV10-2 to TRBJ1-5; 8 nucleotides match TRBD1. V lost 7 bases and J lost 4; bases outside the gene matches: 3. Germline values: CDR1 WSHSY, CDR2 SAAADI. The CDR3 has 13 residues. This chain's CDR3 is CASTGQGNQPQHF. In DNA form, the CDR3 reads TGCGCCAGCACCGGACAGGGAAATCAGCCCCAGCATTTT.

This clonotype was seen a handful of times. This rearrangement joins TRBV5-1 to TRBJ2-7; 7 bases are shared with TRBD1. The CDR3 runs 14 residues. The J segment lost 4 bases and the V segment lost 4 bases, leaving 8 bases of the junction unmatched. CDR1 is SGHRS, CDR2 YFSETQ, per germline. CDR3 loop: CASSPGPGQYEQYF. In DNA form, the CDR3 reads TGCGCCAGCAGCCCAGGCCCGGGACAGTACGAGCAGTACTTC. The full variable domain, in which reference TRBV5-1 and TRBJ2-7 provide the parts outside the CDR3, is KAGVTQTPRYLIKTRGQQVTLSCSPISGHRSVSWYQQTPGQGLQFLFEYFSETQRNKGNFPGRFSGRQFSNSRSEMNVSTLELGDSALYLCASSPGPGQYEQYFGPGTRLTVT.

This clonotype was seen only a few times. V gene TRBV10-3 combines with J gene TRBJ2-3; 8 nucleotides agree with TRBD2. The germline V gene encodes CDR1 ENHRY and CDR2 SYGVKD. This CDR3 has 14 amino acids. V dropped 6 bases and J dropped 2; count of bases not matched to a gene: 4. CDR3 DNA: TGTGCCATCAGCGTAGCGGGGCCCACAGATACGCAGTATTTT. Amino acids: CAISVAGPTDTQYF.

This chain links TRBV3-1 with TRBJ1-6; the D is unclear. This CDR3 contains 15 residues. The V end lost 0 bases, the J end lost 6 bases, and 9 bases lay between the germline ends. Per germline, CDR1 LGHDT and CDR2 YNNKEL (reference sequence). The CDR3 bases are TGTGCCAGCAGCCAAGATTCGGCCAGTAATTCACCCCTCCACTTT. This encodes CASSQDSASNSPLHF.

This clonotype has only a few counts. The chain employs TRBV28 and TRBJ2-7; D may be TRBD1 (6 bases). CDR3 length equals 14 residues. Trimming took 8 bases from V and 4 from J, leaving 18 bases between them. From germline, CDR1 is MDHEN and CDR2 SYDVKM. The CDR3 loop reads CASVSSGTSYEQYF. The CDR3 DNA is TGTGCCAGCGTGAGTAGTGGGACAAGTTACGAGCAGTACTTC.

The V gene is TRBV28, the J gene TRBJ2-7; TRBD1 or TRBD2 may be the D gene (6 bases each). The germline V gene has CDR1 MDHEN and CDR2 SYDVKM. This CDR3 is built from 15 residues. V lost 10 bases, J lost 5 bases, and 24 bases lay in between. CDR3 DNA: TGTGCCACCTCGAGTTACGGGGGCGCAGGGAACGAGCAGTACTTC. It encodes CATSSYGGAGNEQYF.

In this sample, this clonotype turned up once. The CDR3, as DNA: TGTGCCAGCAGCTTAATAAGCTATGGCTACACCTTC. This sequence encodes CASSLISYGYTF. The V gene is TRBV7-9, the J gene TRBJ1-2; D unclear. Trimming pared 2 bases from V and 4 bases from J, leaving 5 bases between. Germline CDR1 reads SEHNR; CDR2 reads FQNEAQ (reference sequence). The CDR3 has 12 residues.

The CDR3 nucleotides read TGCAGCGTTGAGCTCCTATCCGGGACTGGAGACTACGAGCAGTACTTC. It translates to CSVELLSGTGDYEQYF. The gene calls are TRBV29-1 and TRBJ2-7, with D possibly matching TRBD2 (6 bases). This CDR3 spans 16 amino acids. Trimming left V 3 bases short and J 3 bases short, with 21 bases between. The germline V gene encodes CDR1 SQVTM and CDR2 ANQGSEA.

The rearrangement uses TRBV20-1 and TRBJ2-1, with D perhaps TRBD2 (5 bases). Germline-derived CDR1 and CDR2 are DFQATT and SNEGSKA (reference sequence). CDR3 length equals 15 residues. V lost 5 bases and J lost 2, with 16 bases in between. CDR3 region: CSAVGMAGAYNEQFF. The CDR3 DNA is TGCAGTGCTGTCGGGATGGCGGGTGCCTACAATGAGCAGTTCTTC.

The chain recombines TRBV30 with TRBJ1-1; the D is unclear. The V and J ends lost 7 bases and 0 bases respectively, with 15 bases between them. Germline V gives CDR1 GTSNPN, CDR2 SVGIG (reference sequence). This CDR3 contains 14 residues. CDR3 DNA sequence: TGTGCCTCTTCATTCGCCAGCATGAACACTGAAGCTTTCTTT. Translation: CASSFASMNTEAFF.

The rearrangement joins TRBV6-2 or TRBV6-3 to TRBJ2-4; D is undetermined. V was shortened by 0 bases and J by 0 bases, with 3 bases between the two germline ends. This CDR3 has 14 residues. Germline values: CDR1 MNHEY, CDR2 SVGEGT. This CDR3 is CASSYSTAKNIQYF. The CDR3 coding sequence is TGTGCCAGCAGTTACTCGACAGCCAAAAACATTCAGTACTTC.

The rearrangement links TRBV2 to TRBJ2-7; D is perhaps TRBD2 (5 bases). The V end lost 0 bases, the J end lost 6 bases, and 12 bases lay between the germline ends. The V gene's germline CDR1 is SNHLY and CDR2 FYNNEI. The length of the CDR3 is 14 residues. CDR3 DNA sequence: TGTGCCAGCAGTGAAGCCGGGATCTCGGCCGAGCAGTACTTC. It is translated as CASSEAGISAEQYF. Using reference TRBV2 and TRBJ2-7 for the parts outside the CDR3, the full variable domain is EPEVTQTPSHQVTQMGQEVILRCVPISNHLYFYWYRQILGQKVEFLVSFYNNEISEKSEIFDDQFSVERPDGSNFTLKIRSTKLEDSAMYFCASSEAGISAEQYFGPGTRLTVT.

This clonotype has just a few counts. The rearrangement uses TRBV28 and TRBJ2-3, with 9 bases aligning to TRBD2. Trimming cost V 5 bases and J 4 bases; bases outside gene matches: 4. The V gene's germline CDR1 is MDHEN and CDR2 SYDVKM. The CDR3 has 14 residues. The CDR3 region has the DNA TGTGCCAGCAGTAGGCGGGAGGGCGCAGATACGCAGTATTTT. Translated, it gives CASSRREGADTQYF.

The rearrangement links TRBV20-1 to TRBJ1-1, with a possible D match to TRBD1 (5 bases). Germline lookup yields CDR1 DFQATT and CDR2 SNEGSKA (reference sequence). V lost 4 bases, J lost 7 bases, and 19 bases lay in between. The CDR3 has 14 residues. DNA for the CDR3: TGCAGTGCTACCATACCGGGACCTTACGGTGAAGCTTTCTTT. Translating it yields CSATIPGPYGEAFF.

This clonotype appeared a single time. The chain recombines TRBV5-1 with TRBJ2-7; D might be TRBD2 (6 bases). CDR3 length: 14 residues. Trimming shortened V by 7 bases and J by 6 bases, and 20 bases separated the two germline ends. Germline V gene sequence: CDR1 SGHRS, CDR2 YFSETQ. The CDR3 spells CASGVFPGRGEQYF. The DNA for the CDR3 is TGCGCCAGCGGCGTCTTCCCGGGGCGGGGCGAGCAGTACTTC.

This clonotype was picked up one time. The rearrangement links TRBV6-2 or TRBV6-3 to TRBJ2-7; no clear D. The CDR3 is 12 residues long. The V gene lost 6 bases and the J gene lost 6 bases, with 12 bases spanning the gap. Germline values: CDR1 MNHEY, CDR2 SVGEGT. This chain's CDR3 is CASSWKDTEQYF. In DNA, the CDR3 is TGTGCCAGCAGCTGGAAGGATACCGAGCAGTACTTC.

This clonotype appeared a few times. The rearrangement uses TRBV6-5 and TRBJ2-1; 7 bases line up with TRBD2. The CDR3 has 16 amino acids. After removal of 5 bases from V and 8 bases from J, the junction contained 15 bases not matched to a gene. The germline V gene encodes CDR1 MNHEY and CDR2 SVGAGI. The CDR3 sequence is CASSPPGLGTRDEQFF. CDR3 coding DNA: TGTGCCAGCAGTCCCCCCGGACTAGGCACCAGAGATGAGCAGTTCTTC.

The gene calls are TRBV28 and TRBJ2-7, with TRBD2 identical over 13 bases. V shed 4 bases, J shed 0 bases, and the junction held 9 bases outside the gene matches. This CDR3 is 18 amino acids long. Germline CDR1 MDHEN, CDR2 SYDVKM. Written as DNA, the CDR3 is TGTGCCAGCAGTTCCGGCCTCGGACTAGCGGGGGTCTCCTACGAGCAGTACTTC. It is translated as CASSSGLGLAGVSYEQYF.

This clonotype occurred a few times. The chain combines TRBV7-6 with TRBJ1-1, with no clear D. Between the trimmed V and J ends, which lost 5 bases and 1 base, there was a span of 8 bases. The germline CDR1 and CDR2 sequences are SGHVS and FNYEAQ. This CDR3 is 13 amino acids long. The DNA of the CDR3 is TGTGCCAGCAGCAAGGCAGAGAACACTGAAGCTTTCTTT. It is translated as CASSKAENTEAFF.

This sequence joins TRBV6-6 and TRBJ2-5; D is ambiguous. The V gene's germline CDR1 is MNHNY and CDR2 SVGAGI (reference sequence). Trimming shortened V by 7 bases and J by 2 bases, and 5 bases separated the two germline ends. This CDR3 spans 11 amino acids. The CDR3 DNA follows: TGTGCCAGCACCCAACAAGAGACCCAGTACTTC. It translates to CASTQQETQYF.

V is TRBV29-1 and J is TRBJ2-3; D is uncertain. Germline-derived CDR1 and CDR2 are SQVTM and ANQGSEA. Trimming pared 3 bases from V and 6 bases from J, leaving 10 bases between. The CDR3 covers 12 residues. The CDR3 loop is CSVEYSSDTQYF. CDR3 sequence (DNA): TGCAGCGTTGAGTACTCGTCGGATACGCAGTATTTT.

The V call is TRBV5-6, the J call TRBJ2-7; D might be TRBD1 (6 bases). CDR1 is SGHDT, CDR2 YYEEEE, per germline. CDR3 length: 15 amino acids. V shed 3 bases and J shed 2 bases, with 15 bases lying between them. The CDR3 here is CASSWGLRETYEQYF. CDR3 sequence (DNA): TGTGCCAGCAGCTGGGGGCTTCGGGAAACCTACGAGCAGTACTTC.